The rows below give T cell receptor beta chains drawn from one sample of a study of T cell responses to AZD1222 COVID-19 vaccine. The assay was immunoSEQ multiplex PCR, and TCRdb's table has in-frame clones only and misses some. The table records over 85,000 clones, about 88% of them present only once. Material: peripheral blood, obtained 28 days after the second AZD1222 dose. The source of these receptors is an adult who received the AZD1222 COVID-19 vaccine. The CDR3 runs from the conserved cysteine through the conserved F or W. A D gene is named only where the DNA matches it firmly. The size entry is marked missing in some rows and otherwise reads once, few, many or a size class.

d_call j_call v_call clone_size cdr3_nt cdr3_aa
- TRBJ1-3 TRBV3-1/TRBV3-2 few TGTGCCAGCAGCCAGGGCACAACGGGAAACACCATATATTTT CASSQGTTGNTIYF
TRBD1 TRBJ1-5 TRBV28 - TGTGCCAGCAGAAGGACAGGGAATGCTCAGCCCCAGCATTTT CASRRTGNAQPQHF
- TRBJ1-1 TRBV2 - TGTGCCAGCAGTGAAGGACGGACTTTCTTT CASSEGRTFF
TRBD1 TRBJ1-1 TRBV5-1 - TGCGCCAGCAGCTTGGTACCAGGGGGCCAGGCGAACACTGAAGCTTTCTTT CASSLVPGGQANTEAFF
TRBD1 TRBJ1-1 TRBV3-1/TRBV3-2 - TGTGCCAGCAGACTCGACAGGGGGCTATTCTTT CASRLDRGLFF
- TRBJ2-1 TRBV5-6 - TGTGCCAGCAGCTTAGCGCCCGACAATGAGCAGTTCTTC CASSLAPDNEQFF
- TRBJ1-1 TRBV7-8 - TGTGCCAGCACTAAGGGCAGCTCCATGAACACTGAAGCTTTCTTT CASTKGSSMNTEAFF
- TRBJ1-2 TRBV5-1 - TGCGCCAGCAGCTGGGGCGGTAGATCTAACTATGGCTACACCTTC CASSWGGRSNYGYTF
- TRBJ2-4 TRBV4-1 - TGCGCCAGCAGCCCTCGGGCGGGAAACATTCAGTACTTC CASSPRAGNIQYF
- TRBJ1-1 TRBV5-4 - TGTGCCAGCAGCTTGTCGAATGTGGGTGAAGCTTTCTTT CASSLSNVGEAFF
- TRBJ1-2 TRBV3-1/TRBV3-2 - TGTGCCAGCAGCCGTACGACTGACGGTTATGGCTACACCTTC CASSRTTDGYGYTF
- TRBJ1-1 TRBV6-6 - TGTGCCAGCAGTTACCCCATGAACACTGAAGCTTTCTTT CASSYPMNTEAFF
TRBD1 TRBJ1-1 TRBV5-1 - TGCGCCAGCAGCCCCGGGGACAGTTATACTGAAGCTTTCTTT CASSPGDSYTEAFF
- TRBJ1-3 TRBV14 - TGTGCCAGCAGCCCACGGGTTTTGACAGCTGGAAACACCATATATTTT CASSPRVLTAGNTIYF
- TRBJ1-2 TRBV6-1 - TGTGCCAGCAGTGACACCTATGGCTACACCTTC CASSDTYGYTF
- TRBJ1-2 TRBV3-1/TRBV3-2 - TGTGCCAGCAGCCAATCCGGGAATCACTATGGCTACACCTTC CASSQSGNHYGYTF
- TRBJ2-3 TRBV29-1 - TGCAGCGCGCCGGAAGCAAGGGCAGATACGCAGTATTTT CSAPEARADTQYF
- TRBJ2-5 TRBV6-5 - TGTGCCAGCAGGCCGGGCGGGGAAGGAGAGACCCAGTACTTC CASRPGGEGETQYF
TRBD2 TRBJ2-7 TRBV6-5 - TGTGCCAGCAGTTACTCGTGGGGAGGGACCTACGAGCAGTACTTC CASSYSWGGTYEQYF
- TRBJ2-1 TRBV5-1 - TGCGCCAGCAGCCTCCCTAGCAAGGACTCCTACAATGAGCAGTTCTTC CASSLPSKDSYNEQFF
- TRBJ2-7 TRBV5-1 - TGCGCCAGCAGCCCTGAGGGTTGGGGCCGCTACGAGCAGTACTTC CASSPEGWGRYEQYF
- TRBJ2-6 TRBV5-4 - TGTGCCAGCAGCCCGGGGACGTCCCGCTCTGGGGCCAACGTCCTGACTTTC CASSPGTSRSGANVLTF
TRBD1 TRBJ1-5 TRBV19 few TGTGCCAGTAGTATAGGGGACAGGGAAGGAGAGCCCCAGCATTTT CASSIGDREGEPQHF
TRBD1 TRBJ1-5 TRBV7-6 - TGTGCCAGCAGCGCCCGACAGGGTTTGGTTCAGCCCCAGCATTTT CASSARQGLVQPQHF
TRBD2 TRBJ2-5 TRBV6-5 - TGTGCCAGCAGTTACGGGACTAGCCCGGCGGCCCAGTACTTC CASSYGTSPAAQYF
- TRBJ1-1 TRBV3-1/TRBV3-2 - TGTGCCAGCAGCCGAGGACAGATCGTGAACACTGAAGCTTTCTTT CASSRGQIVNTEAFF
- TRBJ2-7 TRBV19 - TGTGCCAGTAGCCCACAGCGGCCGGCAGTAGGCTTTTACGAGCAGTACTTC CASSPQRPAVGFYEQYF
- TRBJ2-5 TRBV19 - TGTGCCAGTAGTATAGCCAGGGAAGAGACCCAGTACTTC CASSIAREETQYF
- TRBJ1-3 TRBV9 - TGTGCCAGCAGCGTGAACGACTGGGGGAACACCATATATTTT CASSVNDWGNTIYF
- TRBJ1-6 TRBV28 - TGTGCCAGCATCCGAGGGCAGGGCTATTCACCCCTCCACTTT CASIRGQGYSPLHF
TRBD1 TRBJ1-1 TRBV5-1 - TGCGCCAGCAGCCTGGGACAGATGAACACTGAAGCTTTCTTT CASSLGQMNTEAFF
- TRBJ2-1 TRBV7-9 - TGTGCCAGCAGCTCTGGGGGTCGGGGGAGCTCCTACAATGAGCAGTTCTTC CASSSGGRGSSYNEQFF
- TRBJ1-6 TRBV6-1 - TGTGCCAGCAGTGAAATGAGGGGGGAGTCACCCCTCCACTTT CASSEMRGESPLHF
- TRBJ1-1 TRBV5-1 - TGCGCCAGCAGCTTGGACAGCAACACTGAAGCTTTCTTT CASSLDSNTEAFF
TRBD2 TRBJ2-7 TRBV2 - TGTGCCAGCAGTGAACAGACTAGCGGGACCCGGGGGGAGCAGTACTTC CASSEQTSGTRGEQYF
TRBD1 TRBJ2-3 TRBV27 few TGTGCCAGCAGTCCCGGGACAGGGGAAGATACGCAGTATTTT CASSPGTGEDTQYF
TRBD1 TRBJ2-1 TRBV13 - TGTGCCAGCACCACCTGGACTGGACAGGGTGCCTACAATGAGCAGTTCTTC CASTTWTGQGAYNEQFF
- TRBJ1-1 TRBV9 - TGTGCCAGCAGCCCCATTGGGGGCTCTGGTGAAGCTTTCTTT CASSPIGGSGEAFF
TRBD1 TRBJ1-3 TRBV5-1 - TGCGCCAGCAGCTTGGGCAGGGGGCGAGTGCGAGGAAACACCATATATTTT CASSLGRGRVRGNTIYF
- TRBJ1-2 TRBV3-1/TRBV3-2 - TGTGCCAGCAGCCAATCCTCAGGGGAAAATGGCTACACCTTC CASSQSSGENGYTF
- TRBJ2-5 TRBV6-1 - TGTGCCAGCAGTGACGGACAAGTCCAAGAGACCCAGTACTTC CASSDGQVQETQYF
- TRBJ2-5 TRBV28 once TGTGCCAGCAGTTTAAGGCGGGGCAACCAGCAAGAGACCCAGTACTTC CASSLRRGNQQETQYF
TRBD2 TRBJ2-1 TRBV9 - TGTGCCAGCAGCGCCAGACTAGCGGGTGGCAATGAGCAGTTCTTC CASSARLAGGNEQFF
- TRBJ2-3 TRBV4-1 - TGCGCCAGCAGCCAAGATGTCTCGGCAATCACAGATACGCAGTATTTT CASSQDVSAITDTQYF
- TRBJ2-7 TRBV5-5 few TGTGCCAGCAGCCCGGGGATCAGAGAATCCTACGAGCAGTACTTC CASSPGIRESYEQYF
- TRBJ1-4 TRBV27 - TGTGCCAGCAAGAGGGCAGATCATGAAAAACTGTTTTTT CASKRADHEKLFF
TRBD2 TRBJ2-3 TRBV6-6 - TGTGCCAGCAGTACGGGACTAGCGGGAGATACGCAGTATTTT CASSTGLAGDTQYF
- TRBJ1-3 TRBV19 - TGTGCCAGTACAGGGGTCGGAAACACCATATATTTT CASTGVGNTIYF
- TRBJ2-7 TRBV7-5 - TGTGTCAGAAGCTCGAGGGTGTACCACGAGCAGTACTTC CVRSSRVYHEQYF
- TRBJ2-7 TRBV7-8 once TGTGCCAGCAGCTTAGCTAGCGCTACCTACGAGCAGTACTTC CASSLASATYEQYF
- TRBJ2-3 TRBV3-1/TRBV3-2 - TGTGCCAGCAGCCAAGGGCGGGTCAGCACAGATACGCAGTATTTT CASSQGRVSTDTQYF
- TRBJ1-1 TRBV6-1 - TGTGCCAGCAGTGAACTCGGACAGACCCCTGAAGCTTTCTTT CASSELGQTPEAFF
- TRBJ1-2 TRBV9 - TGTGCCAGCAGCCCTCGGACAGACTATGGCTACACCTTC CASSPRTDYGYTF
- TRBJ1-3 TRBV10-3 - TGTGCCATCAGTGGGGGGCAGGCCAACACCATATATTTT CAISGGQANTIYF
TRBD2 TRBJ2-1 TRBV19 - TGTGCCAGTAGTAGGGCGGGAGGGCCGAGTGAGCAGTTCTTC CASSRAGGPSEQFF